This T cell receptor beta chain was recorded in a study of resident and recirculating memory T cells in vitiligo. Background on the study: Each patient gave two lesional and two nonlesional epidermal shave biopsies, plus PBMCs. The samples were homogenized without cell sorting before genomic DNA extraction. Study-level points and caveats: No unique dominant TCR clone was found in vitiligo lesions. Sequences differed between biopsy sites and patients, suggesting private specificity.

Libraries were prepared by immunoSEQ multiplex PCR; TCRdb keeps only in-frame clonotypes and omits some of them. The sample records tens of thousands of clones, just over 90% being singletons. CDR3 length: 15 residues. V was pared by 0 bases and J by 5 bases, with 6 bases of the junction left unmatched. Germline V lookup: CDR1 MNHNS, CDR2 SASEGT. Regarding this clone: Its specificity is unknown.

The gene calls are TRBV6-1 and TRBJ1-2, with 7 nucleotides matching TRBD1. The TCR originated in a male donor with vitiligo. The sequencing input was blood. The CDR3: CASSEAATGRYGYTF. The CDR3 region has the DNA TGTGCCAGCAGTGAAGCGGCGACAGGGAGGTATGGCTACACCTTC.